This TCR beta chain was documented in a study of radiation and T cells in renal cell carcinoma. Findings and caveats of the study: In blood, top tumor clones expanded by 2 weeks, shrinking by 4.

Note on this clone: Its antigen is undetermined. Other DNA sequences in this specimen translate into the identical CDR3.

Indicated time point: blood 2 weeks post-SBRT. The treatment: 15 Gy SBRT to primary tumor, nephrectomy 4 weeks later. Clear cell pathology was present in this patient's renal cell carcinoma. Germline trimming cut 2 bases from V and 7 bases from J; bases unmatched to any gene: 4. The CDR3 runs 14 residues. Germline V gene data show CDR1 as SGHRS and CDR2 as YFSETQ. Assay: immunoSEQ multiplex PCR; the TCRdb copy retains only in-frame clones and omits some. The data show 70,000 to 80,000 clones, about 86% seen once. The TCR comes from a woman in her forties or fifties with renal cell carcinoma. The J gene is TRBJ1-4, the V gene TRBV5-1, with 8 bases identical to TRBD1. Specimen: blood, collected from a patient whose treatment included radiotherapy and nephrectomy. CDR3 protein: CASSLDRGSEKLFF. The CDR3 nucleotides read TGCGCCAGCAGCTTAGACAGGGGAAGTGAAAAACTGTTTTTT.